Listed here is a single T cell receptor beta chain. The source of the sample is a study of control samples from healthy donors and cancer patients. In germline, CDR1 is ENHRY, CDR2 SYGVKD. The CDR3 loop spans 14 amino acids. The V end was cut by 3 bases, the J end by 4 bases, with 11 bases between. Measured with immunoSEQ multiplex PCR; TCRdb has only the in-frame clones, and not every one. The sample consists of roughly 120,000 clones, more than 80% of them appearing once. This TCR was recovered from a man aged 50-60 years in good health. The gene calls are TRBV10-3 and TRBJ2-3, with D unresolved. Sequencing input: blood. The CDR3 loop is CAISDARSADTQYF. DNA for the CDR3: TGTGCCATCAGTGATGCCCGGTCCGCAGATACGCAGTATTTT.